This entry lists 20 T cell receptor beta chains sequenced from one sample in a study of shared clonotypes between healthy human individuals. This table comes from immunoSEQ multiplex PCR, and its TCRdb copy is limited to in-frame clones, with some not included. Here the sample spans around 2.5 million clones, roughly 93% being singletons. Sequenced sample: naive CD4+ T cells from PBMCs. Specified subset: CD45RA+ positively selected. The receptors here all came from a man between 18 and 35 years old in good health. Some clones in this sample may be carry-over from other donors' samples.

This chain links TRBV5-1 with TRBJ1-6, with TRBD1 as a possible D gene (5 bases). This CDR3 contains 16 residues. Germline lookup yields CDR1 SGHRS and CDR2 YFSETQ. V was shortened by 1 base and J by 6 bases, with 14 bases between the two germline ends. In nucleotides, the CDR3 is TGCGCCAGCAGCTTGTTGGGGACCGACTCTAATTCACCCCTCCACTTT. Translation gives CASSLLGTDSNSPLHF.

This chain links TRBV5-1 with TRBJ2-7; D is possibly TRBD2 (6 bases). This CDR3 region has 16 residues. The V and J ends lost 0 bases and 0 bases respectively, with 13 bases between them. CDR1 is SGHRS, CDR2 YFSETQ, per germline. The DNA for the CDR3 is TGCGCCAGCAGCTTGGAGTCGGTTAGCGGCTCCTACGAGCAGTACTTC. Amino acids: CASSLESVSGSYEQYF. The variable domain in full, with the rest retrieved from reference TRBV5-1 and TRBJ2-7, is KAGVTQTPRYLIKTRGQQVTLSCSPISGHRSVSWYQQTPGQGLQFLFEYFSETQRNKGNFPGRFSGRQFSNSRSEMNVSTLELGDSALYLCASSLESVSGSYEQYFGPGTRLTVT.

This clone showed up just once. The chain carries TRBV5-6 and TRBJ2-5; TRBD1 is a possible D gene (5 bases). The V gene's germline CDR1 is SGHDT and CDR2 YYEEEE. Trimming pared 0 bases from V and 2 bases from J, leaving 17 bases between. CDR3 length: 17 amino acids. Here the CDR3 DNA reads TGTGCCAGCAGCTTGGCCGGCAGGGCCCTATATCAAGAGACCCAGTACTTC. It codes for CASSLAGRALYQETQYF.

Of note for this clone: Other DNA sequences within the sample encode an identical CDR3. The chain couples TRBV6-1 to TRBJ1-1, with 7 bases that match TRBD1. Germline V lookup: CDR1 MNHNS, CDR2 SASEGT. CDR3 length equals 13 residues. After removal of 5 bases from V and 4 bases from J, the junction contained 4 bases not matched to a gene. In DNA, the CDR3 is TGTGCCAGCAGTTGGGACAGAGGCACTGAAGCTTTCTTT. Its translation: CASSWDRGTEAFF.

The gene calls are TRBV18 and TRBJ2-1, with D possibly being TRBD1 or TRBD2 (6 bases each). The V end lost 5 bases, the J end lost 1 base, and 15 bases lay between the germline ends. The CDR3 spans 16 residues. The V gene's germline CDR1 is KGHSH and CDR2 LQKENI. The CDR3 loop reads CASSGGGVGSYNEQFF. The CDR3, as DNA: TGTGCCAGCTCAGGGGGCGGGGTTGGATCCTACAATGAGCAGTTCTTC.

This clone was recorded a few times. The CDR3 loop reads CASINSHRGEEKLFF. The CDR3 DNA reads TGTGCCAGCATCAACAGCCACCGAGGCGAGGAAAAACTGTTTTTT. The chain joins TRBV2 to TRBJ1-4; D gene ambiguous. Trimming stripped 7 bases from V and 8 bases from J, with 20 bases between. The length of the CDR3 is 15 residues. Germline values: CDR1 SNHLY, CDR2 FYNNEI.

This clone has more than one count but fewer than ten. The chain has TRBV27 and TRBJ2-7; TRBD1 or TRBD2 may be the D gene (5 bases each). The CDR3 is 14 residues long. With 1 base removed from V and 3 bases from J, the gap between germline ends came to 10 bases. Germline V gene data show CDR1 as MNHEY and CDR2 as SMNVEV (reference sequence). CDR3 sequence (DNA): TGTGCCAGCAGTTTATGGGACGGAAACTACGAGCAGTACTTC. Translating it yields CASSLWDGNYEQYF.

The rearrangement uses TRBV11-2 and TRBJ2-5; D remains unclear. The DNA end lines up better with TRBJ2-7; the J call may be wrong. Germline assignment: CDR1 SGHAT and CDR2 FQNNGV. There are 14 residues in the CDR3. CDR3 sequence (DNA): TGTGCCAGCAGTTGGAGTTACCCAAACTACGAGCAGTACTTC. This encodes CASSWSYPNYEQYF.

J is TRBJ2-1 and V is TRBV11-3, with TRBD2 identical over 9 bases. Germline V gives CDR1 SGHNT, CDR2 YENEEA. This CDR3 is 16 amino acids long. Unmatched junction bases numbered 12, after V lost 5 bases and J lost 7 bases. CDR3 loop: CASSPGALAGINEQFF. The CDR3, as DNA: TGTGCCAGCAGCCCGGGTGCCCTAGCGGGAATAAATGAGCAGTTCTTC.

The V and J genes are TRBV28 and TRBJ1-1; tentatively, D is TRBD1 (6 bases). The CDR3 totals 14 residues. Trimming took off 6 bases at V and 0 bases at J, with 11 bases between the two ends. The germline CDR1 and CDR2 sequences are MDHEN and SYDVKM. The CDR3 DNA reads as TGTGCCAGCAGGGGAACAGGGTTGAACACTGAAGCTTTCTTT. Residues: CASRGTGLNTEAFF.

The CDR3 spells CASSFQGADTQYF. DNA for the CDR3: TGTGCCAGCAGCTTTCAGGGGGCAGATACGCAGTATTTT. This chain uses TRBV7-9 with TRBJ2-3; 7 nucleotides align to TRBD1. Looked up from germline, CDR1 is SEHNR and CDR2 is FQNEAQ (reference sequence). This CDR3 has 13 amino acids. Trimming removed 3 bases from V and 4 bases from J; junction bases left unmatched: 1.

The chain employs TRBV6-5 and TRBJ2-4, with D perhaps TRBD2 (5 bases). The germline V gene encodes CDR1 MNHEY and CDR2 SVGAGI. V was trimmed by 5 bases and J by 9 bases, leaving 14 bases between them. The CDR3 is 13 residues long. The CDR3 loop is CASSLYGKSIQYF. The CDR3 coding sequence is TGTGCCAGCAGTCTATACGGGAAGAGCATTCAGTACTTC.

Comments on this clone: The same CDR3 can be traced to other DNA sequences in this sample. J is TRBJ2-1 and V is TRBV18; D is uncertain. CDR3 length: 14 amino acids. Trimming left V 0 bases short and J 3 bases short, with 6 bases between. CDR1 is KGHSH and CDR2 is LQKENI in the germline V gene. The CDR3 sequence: CASSPPGSYNEQFF. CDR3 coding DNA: TGTGCCAGCTCACCACCAGGAAGCTACAATGAGCAGTTCTTC. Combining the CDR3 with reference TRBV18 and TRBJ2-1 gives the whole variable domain NAGVMQNPRHLVRRRGQEARLRCSPMKGHSHVYWYRQLPEEGLKFMVYLQKENIIDESGMPKERFSAEFPKEGPSILRIQQVVRGDSAAYFCASSPPGSYNEQFFGPGTRLTVL.

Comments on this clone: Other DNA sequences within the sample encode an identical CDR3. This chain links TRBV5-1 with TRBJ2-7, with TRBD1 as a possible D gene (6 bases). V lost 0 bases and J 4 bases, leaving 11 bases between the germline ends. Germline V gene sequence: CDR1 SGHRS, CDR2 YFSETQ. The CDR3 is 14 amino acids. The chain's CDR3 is CASSLGTTGYEQYF. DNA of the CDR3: TGCGCCAGCAGCTTGGGTACAACAGGGTACGAGCAGTACTTC.

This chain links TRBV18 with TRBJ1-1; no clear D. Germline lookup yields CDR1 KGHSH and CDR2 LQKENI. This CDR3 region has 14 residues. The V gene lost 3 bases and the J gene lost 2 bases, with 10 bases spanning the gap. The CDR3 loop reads CASSPVTSNTEAFF. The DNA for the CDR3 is TGTGCCAGCTCACCGGTCACCTCCAACACTGAAGCTTTCTTT.

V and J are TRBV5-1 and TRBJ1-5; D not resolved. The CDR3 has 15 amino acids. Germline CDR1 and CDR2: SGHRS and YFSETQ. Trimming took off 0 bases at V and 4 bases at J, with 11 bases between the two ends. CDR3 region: CASSLDQAENQPQHF. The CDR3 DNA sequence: TGCGCCAGCAGCTTGGATCAGGCAGAGAATCAGCCCCAGCATTTT.

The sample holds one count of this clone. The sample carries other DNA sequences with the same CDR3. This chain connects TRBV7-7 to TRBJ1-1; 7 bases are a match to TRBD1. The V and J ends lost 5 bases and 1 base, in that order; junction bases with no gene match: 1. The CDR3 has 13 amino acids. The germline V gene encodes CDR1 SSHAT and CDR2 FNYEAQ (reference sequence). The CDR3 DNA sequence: TGTGCCAGCAGCCGGGACAGGAACACTGAAGCTTTCTTT. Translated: CASSRDRNTEAFF.

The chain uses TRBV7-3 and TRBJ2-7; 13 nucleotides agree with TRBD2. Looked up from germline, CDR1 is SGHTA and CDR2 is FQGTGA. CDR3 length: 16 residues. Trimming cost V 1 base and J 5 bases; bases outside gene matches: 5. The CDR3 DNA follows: TGTGCCAGCAGCTTAATGGGACTAGCGGGAACCAACGAGCAGTACTTC. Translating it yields CASSLMGLAGTNEQYF.

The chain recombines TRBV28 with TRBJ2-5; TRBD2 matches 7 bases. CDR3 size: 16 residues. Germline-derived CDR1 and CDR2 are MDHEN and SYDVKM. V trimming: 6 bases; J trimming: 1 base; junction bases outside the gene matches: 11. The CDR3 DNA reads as TGTGCCAGCAGGCCAGGTGTTAGCGGGCTCCAAGAGACCCAGTACTTC. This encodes CASRPGVSGLQETQYF.

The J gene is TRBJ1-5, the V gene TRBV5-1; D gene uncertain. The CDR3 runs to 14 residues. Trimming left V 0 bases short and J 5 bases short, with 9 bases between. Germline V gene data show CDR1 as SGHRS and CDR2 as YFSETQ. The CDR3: CASSLGHGDQPQHF. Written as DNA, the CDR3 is TGCGCCAGCAGCTTGGGGCACGGGGATCAGCCCCAGCATTTT. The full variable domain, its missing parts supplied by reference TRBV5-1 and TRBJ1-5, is KAGVTQTPRYLIKTRGQQVTLSCSPISGHRSVSWYQQTPGQGLQFLFEYFSETQRNKGNFPGRFSGRQFSNSRSEMNVSTLELGDSALYLCASSLGHGDQPQHFGDGTRLSIL.